These 31 T cell receptor beta chains were sequenced from one sample in a study of Graves' ophthalmopathy and Graves' hyperthyroidism. Transcripts of RNA were the source for amplifying TCR beta CDR3 regions. A first-round RT-PCR used HTBI primers, followed by a second-round multiplex PCR. Each CDR3 protein is one row after TCRdb ran MiXCR on the multiplex PCR reads. The repertoire includes around 400,000 distinct CDR3 sequences, around 20% of them detected once, and around 1.5% sits in the top ten. The material sequenced was peripheral blood. All receptors come from a woman under 30 with Graves' ophthalmopathy.

This clonotype was found many times. V is TRBV19 and J is TRBJ2-5, with D possibly TRBD2 on 5 matching bases. Germline CDR1 reads LNHDA; CDR2 reads SQIVND (reference sequence). The CDR3 is 14 residues long. The V and J ends lost 3 bases and 1 base respectively, with 9 bases between them. The CDR3: CASSMAGGQETQYF. CDR3 sequence (DNA): TGTGCCAGTAGTATGGCCGGAGGCCAAGAGACCCAGTACTTC.

At least ten counts were recorded for this clonotype. J is TRBJ1-1 and V is TRBV10-2; weak D call: TRBD1 (6 bases). Germline V gene data show CDR1 as WSHSY and CDR2 as SAAADI. The CDR3 has 17 residues. V lost 0 bases and J lost 7, with 21 bases in between. In nucleotides, the CDR3 is TGCGCCAGCAGTGAGTCGGGCGTAAATCCACAGGGAAATGAAGCTTTCTTT. This translates into CASSESGVNPQGNEAFF.

This clonotype was picked up many times. The rearrangement uses TRBV7-2 and TRBJ2-5, with D unclear. CDR1 is SGHTA and CDR2 is FQGNSA in the germline V gene. Trimming removed 2 bases at V and 1 base at J, with 5 bases between. The CDR3 runs 13 residues. The CDR3 region is CASSLSSQETQYF. CDR3 nucleotide sequence: TGTGCCAGCAGCTTATCCTCCCAAGAGACCCAGTACTTC.

V and J are TRBV6-2 or TRBV6-3 and TRBJ2-5; 13 bases map to TRBD2. The CDR3 contains 14 residues. J gave up 0 bases and V 10 bases, and 2 bases lay outside the gene matches. Germline CDR1 reads MNHEY; CDR2 reads SVGEGT. CDR3 coding DNA: TGTGCCACCGGACTAGCGGGAGACCAAGAGACCCAGTACTTC. It translates to CATGLAGDQETQYF.

Many counts were recorded for this clonotype. The chain has TRBV7-2 and TRBJ2-7; D may be TRBD1 (7 bases). Trimming stripped 2 bases from V and 3 bases from J, with 11 bases between. Germline-derived CDR1 and CDR2 are SGHTA and FQGNSA. This CDR3 region has 14 residues. DNA for the CDR3: TGTGCCAGCAGCTTAAACCAGGGGGGCTACGAGCAGTACTTC. This translates into CASSLNQGGYEQYF.

This sequence joins TRBV6-1 and TRBJ1-5; D perhaps matches TRBD1 (5 bases). Trimming removed 8 bases at V and 1 base at J, with 21 bases between. The germline V gene encodes CDR1 MNHNS and CDR2 SASEGT. The length of the CDR3 is 17 residues. The CDR3 sequence: CASGSQAGYSSNQPQHF. The CDR3 nucleotides are TGTGCCAGCGGCTCACAGGCTGGATATAGCAGCAATCAGCCCCAGCATTTT.

This clonotype was counted at least ten times. The chain employs TRBV20-1 and TRBJ1-6; D unresolved. Per the germline V gene, CDR1 is DFQATT and CDR2 is SNEGSKA (reference sequence). Trimming stripped 0 bases from V and 0 bases from J, with 18 bases between. CDR3 size: 19 residues. This CDR3 is CSARDGSLWGSSYNSPLHF. Here the CDR3 DNA reads TGCAGTGCTAGAGATGGGAGCCTCTGGGGAAGCTCCTATAATTCACCCCTCCACTTT.

This clonotype was detected ten times or more. The chain is built from TRBV20-1 and TRBJ1-6; tentative D call: TRBD1 (5 bases). Looked up from germline, CDR1 is DFQATT and CDR2 is SNEGSKA (reference sequence). This CDR3 is built from 13 residues. Trimming stripped 5 bases from V and 0 bases from J, with 5 bases between. The CDR3 sequence is CSADSSYNSPLHF. The CDR3 DNA sequence: TGCAGTGCTGACAGCTCCTATAATTCACCCCTCCACTTT.

There are many counts of this clonotype. This chain uses TRBV10-3 with TRBJ2-5, with D perhaps matching TRBD2 (6 bases). V gave up 7 bases and J gave up 5 bases, with 14 bases separating them. CDR3 length equals 13 residues. Germline V CDR1 and CDR2: ENHRY, SYGVKD. CDR3 sequence (DNA): TGTGCCATCAAGGGACTCCCAGGGGAGACCCAGTACTTC. It translates to CAIKGLPGETQYF.

This clonotype was recorded many times. The chain recombines TRBV7-9 with TRBJ2-7, with TRBD1 identical over 8 bases. Germline V lookup: CDR1 SEHNR, CDR2 FQNEAQ (reference sequence). V lost 3 bases to trimming and J lost 2 bases; unmatched junction nucleotides: 3. The CDR3 extends over 14 amino acids. CDR3 coding DNA: TGTGCCAGCAGCTTCGGACAGGGTACCTACGAGCAGTACTTC. The encoded protein is CASSFGQGTYEQYF.

This clonotype was recorded many times. The rearrangement joins TRBV6-5 to TRBJ2-7; D gene ambiguous. V dropped 1 base and J dropped 6 bases, with 4 bases sitting between them. This CDR3 has 11 amino acids. CDR1 and CDR2 from the germline V gene are MNHEY and SVGAGI. The CDR3 DNA reads as TGTGCCAGCAGTTACTATGGCGAGCAGTACTTC. Residues: CASSYYGEQYF.

Ten or more counts support this clonotype. This chain connects TRBV7-2 to TRBJ1-2; 9 bases fit TRBD1. Per germline, CDR1 SGHTA and CDR2 FQGNSA. The CDR3 consists of 14 residues. The junction had 5 bases not matched to a gene; V was cut back by 5 bases and J by 4 bases. The CDR3 region has the DNA TGTGCCAGCAGCCCGTGGACAGGGGCCTATGGCTACACCTTC. This gives the protein CASSPWTGAYGYTF. Looking up the rest from reference TRBV7-2 and TRBJ1-2 gives the full variable domain: GAGVSQSPSNKVTEKGKDVELRCDPISGHTALYWYRQSLGQGLEFLIYFQGNSAPDKSGLPSDRFSAERTGGSVSTLTIQRTQQEDSAVYLCASSPWTGAYGYTFGSGTRLTVV.

This clonotype was detected ten times or more. The rearrangement joins TRBV11-1 to TRBJ2-7, with D unresolved. The CDR3 sequence is 14 residues long. Germline CDR1 and CDR2: SGHAT and FQDESV (reference sequence). V was clipped by 4 bases and J by 0 bases, with 10 bases between them. For the CDR3, the DNA is TGTGCCAGCAGCTCTAACGGCCGCTCCTACGAGCAGTACTTC. Protein product: CASSSNGRSYEQYF.

The chain combines TRBV12-5 with TRBJ1-1; D not certain. The CDR3 contains 15 residues. V lost 6 bases to trimming and J lost 4 bases, with 18 bases between them. Germline lookup yields CDR1 LGHNT and CDR2 FRNRAP. Here the CDR3 reads CASGGRIQPSTEAFF. The DNA for the CDR3 is TGTGCTAGTGGGGGGAGAATCCAACCAAGCACTGAAGCTTTCTTT. Combining the CDR3 with reference TRBV12-5 and TRBJ1-1 gives the whole variable domain DARVTQTPRHKVTEMGQEVTMRCQPILGHNTVFWYRQTMMQGLELLAYFRNRAPLDDSGMPKDRFSAEMPDATLATLKIQPSEPRDSAVYFCASGGRIQPSTEAFFGQGTRLTVV.

This clonotype was seen a handful of times. The chain carries TRBV4-1 and TRBJ2-7; D gene uncertain. The CDR3 runs 13 residues. From germline, CDR1 is MGHRA and CDR2 YSYEKL. V dropped 2 bases and J dropped 3 bases, with 8 bases sitting between them. This CDR3 is CASSQSYFYEQYF. For the CDR3, the DNA is TGCGCCAGCAGCCAATCCTACTTCTACGAGCAGTACTTC.

This clonotype was counted at least ten times. J is TRBJ2-7 and V is TRBV4-2; D unresolved. Trimming cost V 10 bases and J 6 bases, with 13 bases left between them. The CDR3 runs 11 residues. Germline V gene data show CDR1 as LGHNA and CDR2 as YNFKEQ. The CDR3 region is CAIQMLGEQYF. The CDR3 coding sequence is TGTGCCATCCAGATGCTCGGCGAGCAGTACTTC.

This clonotype occurred many times. The rearrangement joins TRBV11-1 to TRBJ2-7, with D tentatively TRBD2 (5 bases). Germline values: CDR1 SGHAT, CDR2 FQDESV (reference sequence). The CDR3 runs 14 residues. V lost 5 bases and J 3 bases, leaving 14 bases between the germline ends. The CDR3 sequence is CASSQGGRSYEQYF. In DNA form, the CDR3 reads TGTGCCAGCAGCCAAGGAGGCAGGAGCTACGAGCAGTACTTC. Variable domain in full (rest from reference TRBV11-1 and TRBJ2-7): EAEVAQSPRYKITEKSQAVAFWCDPISGHATLYWYRQILGQGPELLVQFQDESVVDDSQLPKDRFSAERLKGVDSTLKIQPAELGDSAMYLCASSQGGRSYEQYFGPGTRLTVT.

This clonotype was recorded many times. The chain has TRBV9 and TRBJ2-7; D might be TRBD1 (5 bases). Trimming stripped 0 bases from V and 6 bases from J, with 16 bases between. Germline CDR1 is SGDLS and CDR2 is YYNGEE. This CDR3 has 15 residues. The CDR3 is CASSVASGMVSEQYF. CDR3 nucleotides: TGTGCCAGCAGCGTAGCGTCAGGGATGGTCTCCGAGCAGTACTTC.

In this sample, this clonotype turned up many times. The DNA of the CDR3 is TGTGCCAGCAAAACCCTCGGCCGTTCGAACACTGAAGCTTTCTTT. Residues: CASKTLGRSNTEAFF. The rearrangement uses TRBV6-1 and TRBJ1-1; D is undetermined. CDR3 length equals 15 residues. Per the germline V gene, CDR1 is MNHNS and CDR2 is SASEGT. V lost 7 bases and J 1 base, leaving 16 bases between the germline ends.

The table lists this clonotype with many counts. The genes are TRBV6-5 and TRBJ1-5; D is unresolved. CDR1 is MNHEY, CDR2 SVGAGI, per germline. The CDR3 runs to 13 residues. The V gene lost 0 bases and the J gene lost 4 bases, with 4 bases spanning the gap. The chain's CDR3 is CASSYSQNQPQHF. Written as DNA, the CDR3 is TGTGCCAGCAGTTACTCGCAGAATCAGCCCCAGCATTTT.

This clonotype occurred many times. The gene calls are TRBV28 and TRBJ1-1; unclear D gene. The CDR3 runs to 11 residues. From germline, CDR1 is MDHEN and CDR2 SYDVKM. V was clipped by 10 bases and J by 4 bases, with 10 bases between them. CDR3: CATGPLTEAFF. The DNA for the CDR3 is TGTGCCACCGGGCCACTCACTGAAGCTTTCTTT.

This clonotype was found many times. The J gene is TRBJ2-2, the V gene TRBV15, with a possible D match to TRBD2 (6 bases). This CDR3 spans 13 amino acids. V was clipped by 8 bases and J by 4 bases, with 11 bases between them. CDR1 and CDR2 from the germline V gene are LNHNV and YYDKDF (reference sequence). As DNA, the CDR3 is TGTGCCACCCAAGAGGGACTCACCGGGGAGCTGTTTTTT. Amino acids: CATQEGLTGELFF.

The rearrangement links TRBV7-2 to TRBJ1-1; D gene uncertain. Trimming took off 4 bases at V and 10 bases at J, with 10 bases between the two ends. CDR1 and CDR2 from the germline V gene are SGHTA and FQGNSA. This CDR3 has 11 residues. CDR3 bases: TGTGCCAGCAGCTCAAGGCACGGAGCTTTCTTT. Translating it yields CASSSRHGAFF.

The chain combines TRBV7-2 with TRBJ1-1, with a possible D match to TRBD1 (5 bases). V was trimmed by 5 bases and J by 3 bases, leaving 16 bases between them. The CDR3 runs to 15 residues. Germline assignment: CDR1 SGHTA and CDR2 FQGNSA. In nucleotides, the CDR3 is TGTGCCAGCAGCACCCTTGGGGGAGGGTACACTGAAGCTTTCTTT. It is translated as CASSTLGGGYTEAFF.

CDR3 protein: CASRPQGSQETQYF. DNA of the CDR3: TGTGCCAGCAGGCCACAGGGGAGCCAAGAGACCCAGTACTTC. The rearrangement joins TRBV6-1 to TRBJ2-5; 7 bases line up with TRBD1. Per germline, CDR1 MNHNS and CDR2 SASEGT. The J segment lost 1 base and the V segment lost 6 bases, leaving 5 bases of the junction unmatched. CDR3 length equals 14 residues.

The V and J genes are TRBV9 and TRBJ2-4; TRBD2 is a possible D gene (7 bases). In germline, CDR1 is SGDLS, CDR2 YYNGEE. There are 15 residues in the CDR3. V lost 7 bases, J lost 3 bases, and 17 bases lay in between. The CDR3 DNA sequence: TGTGCCAGCGCAAGGTGGGAGGGGGTCAAAAACATTCAGTACTTC. Amino acid sequence: CASARWEGVKNIQYF.

This clonotype was seen at least ten times. J is TRBJ2-7 and V is TRBV7-6; TRBD1 agrees at 7 bases. The trim removed 0 bases at V and 3 bases at J, leaving 20 bases unmatched. The CDR3 sequence is 20 residues long. From germline, CDR1 is SGHVS and CDR2 FNYEAQ. The CDR3 DNA is TGTGCCAGCAGCTTAGCTAATTTTTGGTTCGGGACAGATATAGACTACGAGCAGTACTTC. Translating it yields CASSLANFWFGTDIDYEQYF.

Ten or more counts support this clonotype. The rearrangement uses TRBV13 and TRBJ1-1, with 8 bases that match TRBD1. V lost 5 bases and J lost 0; bases outside the gene matches: 8. Germline-derived CDR1 and CDR2 are PRHDT and FYEKMQ (reference sequence). This CDR3 region has 16 residues. The CDR3 DNA reads TGTGCCAGCAGCCCCGGACAGGGAGACTTGAACACTGAAGCTTTCTTT. Translation gives CASSPGQGDLNTEAFF.

This clonotype appeared many times. This rearrangement joins TRBV6-5 to TRBJ1-5; D not certain. Trimming shortened V by 7 bases and J by 3 bases, and 10 bases separated the two germline ends. The CDR3 is made up of 13 amino acids. From germline, CDR1 is MNHEY and CDR2 SVGAGI. The CDR3 sequence: CASNAQNNQPQHF. In nucleotides, the CDR3 is TGTGCCAGCAACGCACAGAACAATCAGCCCCAGCATTTT.

This clonotype was counted at least ten times. V usage is TRBV6-5 and J usage is TRBJ2-5; D is ambiguous. Trimming left V 0 bases short and J 5 bases short, with 4 bases between. The CDR3 runs to 12 residues. Germline V gives CDR1 MNHEY, CDR2 SVGAGI. Written as DNA, the CDR3 is TGTGCCAGCAGTTACTCCCTGGAGACCCAGTACTTC. Translating gives CASSYSLETQYF.

This clonotype was observed many times. The junction does not match germline at one end; this may be a read error. The genes are TRBV20-1 and TRBJ1-2, with D unresolved. The CDR3 covers 14 residues. Germline V gene data show CDR1 as DFQATT and CDR2 as SNEGSKA (reference sequence). Here the CDR3 DNA reads TGCAATGCTAGAGATCCGGGCCGCGGCTATGGCTACACCTTC. As protein: CNARDPGRGYGYTF.